The subject of this entry is one T cell receptor (beta chain). The antigen is unknown. The CDR3 contains 14 residues. Germline V CDR1 and CDR2: SGHRS, YFSETQ. The V gene end was trimmed by 8 bases and the J gene end by 5 bases; junction bases not matched to a gene: 4. The naive CD8 subset, CD45RO-negative cells positively selected for CCR7, excluded terminally differentiated effector memory CD45RA+ cells. The data were taken from a study of shared clonotypes between healthy human individuals. Data came from immunoSEQ multiplex PCR; TCRdb stores just in-frame clones and leaves some out. The sample shows around 1.9 million clones, just over 90% of them seen only once. General study results and limits: Compared with memory subsets, naive subsets generally had larger estimated richness.

V usage is TRBV5-1 and J usage is TRBJ1-4, with TRBD1 matching 12 bases. The source of this sequence is a man aged 18 to 29 in good health. Some clones in this sample may be carry-over from other donors' samples. Sequenced: naive CD8+ T cells from PBMCs. CDR3 sequence: CASRDRGLNEKLFF. CDR3 nucleotides: TGCGCCAGTCGGGACAGGGGGCTGAATGAAAAACTGTTTTTT.